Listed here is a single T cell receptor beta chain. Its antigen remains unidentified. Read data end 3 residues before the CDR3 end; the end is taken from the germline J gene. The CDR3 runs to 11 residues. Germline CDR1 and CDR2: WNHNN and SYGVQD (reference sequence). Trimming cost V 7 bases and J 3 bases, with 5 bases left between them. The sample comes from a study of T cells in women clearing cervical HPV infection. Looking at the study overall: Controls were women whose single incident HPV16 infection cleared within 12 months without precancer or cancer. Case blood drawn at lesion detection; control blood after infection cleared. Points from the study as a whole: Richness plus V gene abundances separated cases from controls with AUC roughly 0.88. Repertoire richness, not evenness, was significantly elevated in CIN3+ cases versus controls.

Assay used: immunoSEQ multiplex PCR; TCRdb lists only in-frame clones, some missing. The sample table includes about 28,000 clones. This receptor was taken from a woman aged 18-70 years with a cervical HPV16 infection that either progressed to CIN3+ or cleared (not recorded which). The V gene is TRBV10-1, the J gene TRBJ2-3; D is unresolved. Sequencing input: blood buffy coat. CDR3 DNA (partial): TGCGCCAGCACTAATACAGATACG. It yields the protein CASTNTDT. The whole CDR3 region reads CASTNTDTQYF.